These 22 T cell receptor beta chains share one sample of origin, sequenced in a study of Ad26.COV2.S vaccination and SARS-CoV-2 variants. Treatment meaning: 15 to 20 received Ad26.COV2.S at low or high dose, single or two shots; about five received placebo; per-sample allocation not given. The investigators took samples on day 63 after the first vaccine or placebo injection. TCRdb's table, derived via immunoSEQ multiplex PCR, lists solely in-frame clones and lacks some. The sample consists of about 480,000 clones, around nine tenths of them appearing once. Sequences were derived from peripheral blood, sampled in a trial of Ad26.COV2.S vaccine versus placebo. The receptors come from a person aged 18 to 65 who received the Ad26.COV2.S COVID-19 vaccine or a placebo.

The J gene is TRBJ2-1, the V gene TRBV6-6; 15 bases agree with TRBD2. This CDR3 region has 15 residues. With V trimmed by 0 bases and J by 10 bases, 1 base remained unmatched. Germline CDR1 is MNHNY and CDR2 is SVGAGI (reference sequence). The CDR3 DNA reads TGTGCCAGCAGTTACTCGGGGACTAGCGGGAGGGAGCAGTTCTTC. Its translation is CASSYSGTSGREQFF.

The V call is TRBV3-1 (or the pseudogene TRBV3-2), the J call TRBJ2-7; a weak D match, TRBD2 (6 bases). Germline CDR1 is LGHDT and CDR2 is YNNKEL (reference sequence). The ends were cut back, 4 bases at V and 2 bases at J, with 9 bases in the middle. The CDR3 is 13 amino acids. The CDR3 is CASSPGDPYEQYF. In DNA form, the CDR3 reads TGTGCCAGCAGCCCGGGGGATCCCTACGAGCAGTACTTC.

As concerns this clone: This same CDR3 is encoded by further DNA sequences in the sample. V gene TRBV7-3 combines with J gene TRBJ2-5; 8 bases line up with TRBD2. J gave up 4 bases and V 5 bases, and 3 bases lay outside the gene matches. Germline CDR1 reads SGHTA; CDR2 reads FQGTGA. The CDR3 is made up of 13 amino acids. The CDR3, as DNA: TGTGCCAGCAGCCCCGGGGGGGGAGAGACCCAGTACTTC. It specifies CASSPGGGETQYF.

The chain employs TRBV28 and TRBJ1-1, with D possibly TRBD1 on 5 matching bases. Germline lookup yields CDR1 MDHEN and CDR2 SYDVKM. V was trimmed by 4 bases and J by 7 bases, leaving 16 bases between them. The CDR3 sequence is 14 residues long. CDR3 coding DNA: TGTGCCAGCAGTTCAATGGCCGGGACGGGTGAAGCTTTCTTT. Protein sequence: CASSSMAGTGEAFF.

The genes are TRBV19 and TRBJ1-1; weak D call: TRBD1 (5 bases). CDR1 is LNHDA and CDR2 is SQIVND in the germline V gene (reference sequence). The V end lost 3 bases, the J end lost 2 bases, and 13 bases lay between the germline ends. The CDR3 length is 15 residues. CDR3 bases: TGTGCCAGTAGTATTGGGGCAGGACTAAACACTGAAGCTTTCTTT. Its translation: CASSIGAGLNTEAFF.

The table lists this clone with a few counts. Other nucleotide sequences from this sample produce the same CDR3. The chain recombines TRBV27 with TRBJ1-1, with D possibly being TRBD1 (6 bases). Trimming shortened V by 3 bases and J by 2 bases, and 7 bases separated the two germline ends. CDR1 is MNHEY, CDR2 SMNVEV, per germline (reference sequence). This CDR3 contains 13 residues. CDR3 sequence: CASSLGANTEAFF. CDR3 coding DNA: TGTGCCAGCAGTTTGGGGGCTAACACTGAAGCTTTCTTT.

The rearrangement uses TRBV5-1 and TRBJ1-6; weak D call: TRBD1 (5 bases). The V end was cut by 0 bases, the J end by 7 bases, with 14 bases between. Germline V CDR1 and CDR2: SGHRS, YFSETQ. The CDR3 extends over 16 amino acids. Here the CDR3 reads CASSLGVAGPNSPLHF. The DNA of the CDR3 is TGCGCCAGCAGCTTGGGTGTGGCGGGGCCCAATTCACCCCTCCACTTT.

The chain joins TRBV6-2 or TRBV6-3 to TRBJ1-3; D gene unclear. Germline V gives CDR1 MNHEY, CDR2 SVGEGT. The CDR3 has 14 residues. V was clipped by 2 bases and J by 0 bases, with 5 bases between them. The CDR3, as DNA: TGTGCCAGCAGTTACGGGGACTCTGGAAACACCATATATTTT. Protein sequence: CASSYGDSGNTIYF.

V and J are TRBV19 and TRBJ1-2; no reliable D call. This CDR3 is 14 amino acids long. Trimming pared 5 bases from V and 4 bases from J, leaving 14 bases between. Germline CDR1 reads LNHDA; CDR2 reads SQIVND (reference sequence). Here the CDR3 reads CASSPLGRTYGYTF. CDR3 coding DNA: TGTGCCAGTAGTCCCCTTGGGAGGACCTATGGCTACACCTTC.

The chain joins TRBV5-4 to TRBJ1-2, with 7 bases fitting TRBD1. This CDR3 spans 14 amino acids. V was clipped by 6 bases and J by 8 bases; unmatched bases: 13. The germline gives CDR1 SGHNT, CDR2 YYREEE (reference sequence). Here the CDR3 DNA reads TGTGCCAGCACACGCGAGACAGGGTTTATGGGCTACACCTTC. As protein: CASTRETGFMGYTF.

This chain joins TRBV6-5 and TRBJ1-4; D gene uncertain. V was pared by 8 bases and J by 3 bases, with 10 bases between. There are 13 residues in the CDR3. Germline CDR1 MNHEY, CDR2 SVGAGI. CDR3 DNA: TGTGCCAGCTCCCGACAACCTAATGAAAAACTGTTTTTT. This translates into CASSRQPNEKLFF.

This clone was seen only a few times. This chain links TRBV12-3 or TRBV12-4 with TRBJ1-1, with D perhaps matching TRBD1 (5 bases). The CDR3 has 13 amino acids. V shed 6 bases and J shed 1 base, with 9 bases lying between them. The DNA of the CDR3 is TGTGCCAGCAGATACACAGGGAACACTGAAGCTTTCTTT. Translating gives CASRYTGNTEAFF.

In DNA form, the CDR3 reads TGTGCCAGCAGCGCCAGGGACCCGAGAGAGCAGTTCTTC. Translated: CASSARDPREQFF. The rearrangement joins TRBV7-3 to TRBJ2-1, with D perhaps being TRBD1 or TRBD2 (5 bases each). V was cut by 5 bases and J by 10 bases, with 15 bases left in between. The CDR3 sequence is 13 residues long. Per germline, CDR1 SGHTA and CDR2 FQGTGA.

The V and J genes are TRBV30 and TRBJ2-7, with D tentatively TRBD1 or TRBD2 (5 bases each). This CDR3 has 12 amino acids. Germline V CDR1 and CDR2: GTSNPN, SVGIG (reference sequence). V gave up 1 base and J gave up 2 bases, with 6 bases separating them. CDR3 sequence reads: CAWSGDPYEQYF. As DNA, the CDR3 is TGTGCCTGGAGTGGGGACCCCTACGAGCAGTACTTC.

The CDR3, as DNA: TGTGCCAGCAGGGATCTAGCGGGGGTCACCGGGGAGCTGTTTTTT. It translates to CASRDLAGVTGELFF. The V and J genes are TRBV6-6 and TRBJ2-2; 10 bases match TRBD2. Germline V gives CDR1 MNHNY, CDR2 SVGAGI (reference sequence). The J segment lost 4 bases and the V segment lost 6 bases, leaving 5 bases of the junction unmatched. The CDR3 runs 15 residues.

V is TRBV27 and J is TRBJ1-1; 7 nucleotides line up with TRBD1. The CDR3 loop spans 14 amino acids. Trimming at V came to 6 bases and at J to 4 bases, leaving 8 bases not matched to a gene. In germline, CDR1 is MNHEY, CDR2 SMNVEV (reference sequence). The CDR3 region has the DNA TGTGCCAGCAGCGACAGGGCGGTGGGCACTGAAGCTTTCTTT. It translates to CASSDRAVGTEAFF.

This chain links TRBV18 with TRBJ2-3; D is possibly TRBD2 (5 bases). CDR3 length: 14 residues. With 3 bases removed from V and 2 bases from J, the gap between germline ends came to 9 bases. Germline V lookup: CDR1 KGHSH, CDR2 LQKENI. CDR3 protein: CASSPRRNTDTQYF. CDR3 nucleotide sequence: TGTGCCAGCTCACCCCGGAGGAACACAGATACGCAGTATTTT.

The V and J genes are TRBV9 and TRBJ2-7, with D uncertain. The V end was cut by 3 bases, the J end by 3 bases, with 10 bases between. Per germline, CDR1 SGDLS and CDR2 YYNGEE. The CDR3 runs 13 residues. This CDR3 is CASSATPSYEQYF. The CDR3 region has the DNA TGTGCCAGCAGCGCAACACCGAGCTACGAGCAGTACTTC.

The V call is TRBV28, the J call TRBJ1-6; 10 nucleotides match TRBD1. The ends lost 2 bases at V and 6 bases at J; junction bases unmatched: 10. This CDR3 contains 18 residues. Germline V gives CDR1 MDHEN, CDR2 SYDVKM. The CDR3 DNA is TGTGCCAGCAGTTTAAGGAGGACAGGGGGAACACTTAATTCACCCCTCCACTTT. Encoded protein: CASSLRRTGGTLNSPLHF.

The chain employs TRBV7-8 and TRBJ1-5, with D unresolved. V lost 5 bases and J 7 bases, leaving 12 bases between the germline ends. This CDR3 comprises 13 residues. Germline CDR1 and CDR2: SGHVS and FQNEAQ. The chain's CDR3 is CASSVDLGQPQHF. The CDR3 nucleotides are TGTGCCAGCAGCGTCGACCTTGGGCAGCCCCAGCATTTT.

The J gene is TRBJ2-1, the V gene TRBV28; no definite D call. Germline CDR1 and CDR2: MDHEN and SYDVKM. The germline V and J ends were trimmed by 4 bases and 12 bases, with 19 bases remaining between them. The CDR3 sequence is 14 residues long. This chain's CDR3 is CASSSSGGIIGQFF. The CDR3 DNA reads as TGTGCCAGCAGTTCGTCCGGTGGAATTATAGGGCAGTTCTTC.

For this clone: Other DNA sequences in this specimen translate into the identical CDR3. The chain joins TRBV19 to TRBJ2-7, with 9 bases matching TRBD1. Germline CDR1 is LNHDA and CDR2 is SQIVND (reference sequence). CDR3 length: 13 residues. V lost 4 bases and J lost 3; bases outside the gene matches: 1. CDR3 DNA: TGTGCCAGTAGTAGGGGACAGGGCTACGAGCAGTACTTC. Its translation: CASSRGQGYEQYF. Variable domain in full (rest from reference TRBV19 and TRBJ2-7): DGGITQSPKYLFRKEGQNVTLSCEQNLNHDAMYWYRQDPGQGLRLIYYSQIVNDFQKGDIAEGYSVSREKKESFPLTVTSAQKNPTAFYLCASSRGQGYEQYFGPGTRLTVT.